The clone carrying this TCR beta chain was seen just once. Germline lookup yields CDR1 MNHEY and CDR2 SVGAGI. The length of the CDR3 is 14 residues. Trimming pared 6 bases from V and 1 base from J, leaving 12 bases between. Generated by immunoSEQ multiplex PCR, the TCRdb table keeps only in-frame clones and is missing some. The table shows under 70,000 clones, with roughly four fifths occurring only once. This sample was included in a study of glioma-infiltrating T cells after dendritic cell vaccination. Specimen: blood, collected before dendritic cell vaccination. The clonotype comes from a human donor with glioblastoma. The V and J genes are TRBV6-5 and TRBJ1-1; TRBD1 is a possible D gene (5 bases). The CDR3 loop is CASSRWQGNTEAFF. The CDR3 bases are TGTGCCAGCAGCCGTTGGCAGGGGAACACTGAAGCTTTCTTT.